Listed below are T cell receptor beta chains from one sample, sequenced in a study of blood T cell repertoires in COVID-19. TCRdb's copy holds only in-frame clones and misses some; the assay was immunoSEQ multiplex PCR. This sample has around 70,000 clones, with roughly 80% found just once. Material: peripheral blood. These receptors were collected from a woman aged 55-69 years with acute or convalescent COVID-19. Both conserved end residues are part of each CDR3. A D gene is named only where the DNA matches it firmly. Clone size is not always given. Where it is, it says once, few, many or a class for expanded clones.

d_gene	abundance	j_gene	v_gene	CDR3aa	CDR3nt
NA	NA	TRBJ2-7	TRBV19	CASSPGGGRAYEQYF	TGTGCCAGTAGCCCGGGCGGAGGGCGGGCCTACGAGCAGTACTTC
TRBD1	few	TRBJ1-1	TRBV6-2/TRBV6-3	CASSGRQGSTEAFF	TGTGCCAGCAGTGGCAGACAGGGGAGCACTGAAGCTTTCTTT
TRBD1	NA	TRBJ2-3	TRBV6-5	CASKTGVADTQYF	TGTGCCAGCAAGACAGGGGTAGCAGATACGCAGTATTTT
TRBD1	NA	TRBJ2-4	TRBV10-3	CAISQMDRAKNIQYF	TGTGCCATCAGTCAAATGGACAGGGCCAAAAACATTCAGTACTTC
NA	NA	TRBJ1-2	TRBV28	CASRGNYGYTF	TGTGCCAGTAGGGGGAACTATGGCTACACCTTC
NA	NA	TRBJ1-3	TRBV9	CASSVDSQGGNTIYF	TGTGCCAGCAGCGTAGATTCACAGGGTGGAAACACCATATATTTT
NA	NA	TRBJ2-3	TRBV11-2	CASSLDGVRSTDTQYF	TGTGCCAGCAGCTTAGACGGGGTAAGAAGCACAGATACGCAGTATTTT
NA	NA	TRBJ2-1	TRBV29-1	CSVETGSDEQFF	TGCAGCGTTGAAACGGGGTCTGATGAGCAGTTCTTC
NA	NA	TRBJ1-1	TRBV6-5	CASSYSYRTNTEAFF	TGTGCCAGCAGTTACTCGTACAGGACGAACACTGAAGCTTTCTTT
TRBD1	NA	TRBJ1-6	TRBV29-1	CSVELGAGGRSPLHF	TGCAGCGTTGAACTGGGGGCAGGGGGCCGATCACCCCTCCACTTT
TRBD1	NA	TRBJ1-1	TRBV3-1/TRBV3-2	CASSHPGGPEAFF	TGTGCCAGCAGCCACCCAGGGGGCCCTGAAGCTTTCTTT
NA	NA	TRBJ1-1	TRBV29-1	CSATENTEAFF	TGCAGCGCAACAGAGAACACTGAAGCTTTCTTT
TRBD1	NA	TRBJ1-5	TRBV10-3	CAISWDRDQPQHF	TGTGCCATCAGTTGGGACAGGGATCAGCCCCAGCATTTT
NA	NA	TRBJ2-3	TRBV6-5	CASSYSRGDTQYF	TGTGCCAGCAGTTACTCGCGGGGAGATACGCAGTATTTT
NA	NA	TRBJ2-5	TRBV18	CASSLFQETQYF	TGTGCCAGCTCCCTGTTTCAAGAGACCCAGTACTTC
TRBD1	NA	TRBJ2-3	TRBV9	CASSALQGAVDTQYF	TGTGCCAGCAGTGCCTTACAGGGGGCGGTGGATACGCAGTATTTT
NA	NA	TRBJ1-2	TRBV10-3	CAIGEGTNYGYTF	TGTGCCATCGGCGAGGGCACTAACTATGGCTACACCTTC
NA	once	TRBJ2-5	TRBV15	CATSRDRVSEETQYF	TGTGCCACCAGCAGGGATCGGGTCTCGGAAGAGACCCAGTACTTC
NA	NA	TRBJ1-1	TRBV6-1	CASSDLGGTEAFF	TGTGCCAGCAGTGATTTGGGGGGAACTGAAGCTTTCTTT
NA	NA	TRBJ2-2	TRBV5-1	CASSLGLATNTGELFF	TGCGCCAGCAGCTTGGGGCTAGCGACGAACACCGGGGAGCTGTTTTTT
TRBD2	NA	TRBJ2-1	TRBV30	CAWSVWRGGVNEQFF	TGTGCCTGGAGTGTCTGGCGGGGGGGGGTCAATGAGCAGTTCTTC
TRBD2	few	TRBJ2-5	TRBV10-3	CAISATLTSGGEETQYF	TGTGCCATCAGTGCTACCCTGACTAGCGGGGGGGAAGAGACCCAGTACTTC
NA	NA	TRBJ2-3	TRBV5-1	CASTQRRGPTDTQYF	TGCGCCAGCACCCAGCGGCGGGGCCCGACAGATACGCAGTATTTT
NA	NA	TRBJ2-1	TRBV4-1	CASSQYRDDNEQFF	TGCGCCAGCAGCCAATACAGGGACGACAATGAGCAGTTCTTC
TRBD1	NA	TRBJ1-6	TRBV12-5	CASGFISGGRSPLHF	TGTGCTAGTGGTTTTATCTCAGGGGGGAGGTCACCCCTCCACTTT
TRBD1	NA	TRBJ2-2	TRBV7-2	CASSPGGQLFF	TGTGCCAGCAGCCCAGGGGGCCAGCTGTTTTTT
TRBD1	NA	TRBJ2-1	TRBV29-1	CSVDRTGYYNEQFF	TGCAGCGTTGACCGGACAGGTTACTACAATGAGCAGTTCTTC
TRBD1	NA	TRBJ2-2	TRBV13	CASSSSGTGYAGELFF	TGTGCCAGCAGCTCGTCCGGGACAGGGTACGCCGGGGAGCTGTTTTTT
TRBD1	NA	TRBJ1-6	TRBV19	CASSPRTGAPGRSPLHF	TGTGCCAGTAGCCCGAGGACAGGGGCCCCGGGACGGTCACCCCTCCACTTT
TRBD1	NA	TRBJ2-2	TRBV5-1	CASSFTGEYTGELFF	TGCGCCAGCAGCTTCACAGGGGAGTACACCGGGGAGCTGTTTTTT
TRBD2	NA	TRBJ2-1	TRBV24-1	CATSEGAGGPYNEQFF	TGTGCCACCAGTGAAGGGGCGGGGGGGCCCTACAATGAGCAGTTCTTC
TRBD1	NA	TRBJ1-2	TRBV3-1/TRBV3-2	CASSQDRRTGLYGYTF	TGTGCCAGCAGCCAAGATCGTAGGACAGGTCTCTATGGCTACACCTTC
NA	NA	TRBJ2-2	TRBV18	CASSPFQGSGELFF	TGTGCCAGCTCACCATTTCAGGGCTCCGGGGAGCTGTTTTTT
TRBD2	once	TRBJ2-3	TRBV5-4	CASSWGLAGDTQYF	TGTGCCAGCAGCTGGGGACTAGCGGGGGATACGCAGTATTTT
NA	NA	TRBJ2-1	TRBV5-1	CASSHDIPSYNEQFF	TGCGCCAGCAGCCATGACATACCCTCCTACAATGAGCAGTTCTTC